Reported below is one T cell receptor (beta chain). Assay used: immunoSEQ multiplex PCR; TCRdb lists only in-frame clones, some missing. The table records roughly 20,000 clones, around 82% of them present only once. The entry originates in a study of OX40 agonist ivuxolimab in advanced cancers. For the study at large: An agonistic human IgG2 monoclonal antibody against OX40 (CD134) was given.

Patients who had autoimmune disease history or got systemic immunosuppression were left out. This CDR3 contains 16 residues. The V end lost 3 bases, the J end lost 0 bases, and 13 bases lay between the germline ends. Germline CDR1 is SGDLS and CDR2 is YYNGEE. The specimen was CD4+ or CD8+ T cells sorted from blood, collected in a trial of the OX40 agonist ivuxolimab. The chain has TRBV9 and TRBJ2-4; D is undetermined. The TCR comes from an adult with an advanced solid tumor such as melanoma, head and neck, liver or kidney cancer. This chain's CDR3 is CASSAGSTLAKNIQYF. CDR3 nucleotide sequence: TGTGCCAGCAGCGCTGGGTCTACCCTAGCCAAAAACATTCAGTACTTC.